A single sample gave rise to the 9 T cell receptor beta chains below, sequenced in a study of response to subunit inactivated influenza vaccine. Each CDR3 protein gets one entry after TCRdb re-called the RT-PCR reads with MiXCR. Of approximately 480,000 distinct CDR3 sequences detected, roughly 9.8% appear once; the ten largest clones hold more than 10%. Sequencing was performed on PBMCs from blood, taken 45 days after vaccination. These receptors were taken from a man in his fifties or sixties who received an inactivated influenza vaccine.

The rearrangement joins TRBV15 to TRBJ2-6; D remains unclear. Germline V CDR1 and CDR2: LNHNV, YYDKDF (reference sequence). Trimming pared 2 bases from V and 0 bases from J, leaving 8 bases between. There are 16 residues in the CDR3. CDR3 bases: TGTGCCACCAGCAGATCCATAGACTCTGGGGCCAACGTCCTGACTTTC. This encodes CATSRSIDSGANVLTF.

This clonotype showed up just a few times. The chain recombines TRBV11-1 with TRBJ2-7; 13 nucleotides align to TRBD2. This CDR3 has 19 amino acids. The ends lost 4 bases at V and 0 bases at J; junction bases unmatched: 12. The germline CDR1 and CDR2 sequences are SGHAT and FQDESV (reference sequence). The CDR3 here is CASSSVRRTSGSFSYEQYF. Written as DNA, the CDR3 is TGTGCCAGCAGCTCCGTAAGAAGGACTAGCGGGAGTTTCTCCTACGAGCAGTACTTC.

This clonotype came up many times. In nucleotides, the CDR3 is TGCAGTGGCAGGGGGGGGCAAGTTACGCAGTATTTT. Translation gives CSGRGGQVTQYF. The rearrangement uses TRBV20-1 and TRBJ2-3; D may match TRBD1 or TRBD2 (7 bases each). Germline CDR1 reads DFQATT; CDR2 reads SNEGSKA (reference sequence). This CDR3 has 12 residues. V lost 7 bases and J 8 bases, leaving 16 bases between the germline ends.

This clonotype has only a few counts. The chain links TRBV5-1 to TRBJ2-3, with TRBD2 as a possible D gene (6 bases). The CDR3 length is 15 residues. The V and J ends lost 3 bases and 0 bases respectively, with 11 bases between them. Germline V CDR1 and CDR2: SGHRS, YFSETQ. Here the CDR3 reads CASSSMGTSTDTQYF. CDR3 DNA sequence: TGCGCCAGCAGCTCGATGGGGACTAGCACAGATACGCAGTATTTT.

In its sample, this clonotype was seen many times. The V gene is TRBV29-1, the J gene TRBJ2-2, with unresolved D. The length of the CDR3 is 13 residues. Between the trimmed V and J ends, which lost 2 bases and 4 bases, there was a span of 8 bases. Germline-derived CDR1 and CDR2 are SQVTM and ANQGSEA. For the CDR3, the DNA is TGCAGCGTTGAACTAGTTCTCACCGGGGAGCTGTTTTTT. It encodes CSVELVLTGELFF.

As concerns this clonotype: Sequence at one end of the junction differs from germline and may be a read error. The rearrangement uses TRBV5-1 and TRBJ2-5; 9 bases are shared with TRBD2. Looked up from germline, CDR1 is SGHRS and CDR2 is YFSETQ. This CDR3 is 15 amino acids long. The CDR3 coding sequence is TGCGCCAGCAGCAGTAATAGCGGGGGTCTCGGGACCCACTACTTC. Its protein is CASSSNSGGLGTHYF.

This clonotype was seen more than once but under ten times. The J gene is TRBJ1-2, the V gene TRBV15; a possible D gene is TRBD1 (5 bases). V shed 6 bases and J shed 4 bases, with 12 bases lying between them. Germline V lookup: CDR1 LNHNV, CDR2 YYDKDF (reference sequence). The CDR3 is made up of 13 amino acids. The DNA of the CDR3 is TGTGCCACCAGAACGACAGTAACCTATGGCTACACCTTC. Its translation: CATRTTVTYGYTF. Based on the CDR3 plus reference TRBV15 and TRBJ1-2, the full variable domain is DAMVIQNPRYQVTQFGKPVTLSCSQTLNHNVMYWYQQKSSQAPKLLFHYYDKDFNNEADTPDNFQSRRPNTSFCFLDIRSPGLGDTAMYLCATRTTVTYGYTFGSGTRLTVV.

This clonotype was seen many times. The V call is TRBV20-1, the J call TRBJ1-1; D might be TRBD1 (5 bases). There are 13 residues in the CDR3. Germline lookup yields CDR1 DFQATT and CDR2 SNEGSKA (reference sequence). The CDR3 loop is CSPTGTVRGEAFF. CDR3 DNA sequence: TGCAGCCCGACCGGGACCGTGAGGGGTGAAGCTTTCTTT.

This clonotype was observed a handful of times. CDR3 sequence (DNA): TGTGCCAGCAGTCCCAGTCGTGGGCAATCGAACACCGGGGAGCTGTTTTTT. This sequence encodes CASSPSRGQSNTGELFF. V is TRBV6-2 or TRBV6-3 and J is TRBJ2-2; no firm D call. Germline V gene data show CDR1 as MNHEY and CDR2 as SVGEGT. CDR3 size: 17 residues. V dropped 5 bases and J dropped 0 bases, with 16 bases sitting between them.